The subject of this entry is one TCR beta chain. Using immunoSEQ multiplex PCR, the repertoire was profiled, and TCRdb retains in-frame clones only, with some absent. The sample comprises about 2.1 million clones, about 94% of which are singletons, and approximately 1.6% rests with the top ten. Selected positively for CCR7 and CD45RO-negative, naive CD8 cells excluded terminally differentiated effector memory CD45RA+ cells. Germline CDR1 and CDR2: SNHLY and FYNNEI. Trimming left V 4 bases short and J 2 bases short, with 6 bases between. This CDR3 contains 13 residues. This sample is drawn from a study of shared clonotypes between healthy human individuals.

This receptor was identified in a man between 18 and 35 years old in good health. Some clones in this sample may be carry-over from other donors' samples. The specimen sequenced was naive CD8+ T cells from PBMCs. The chain couples TRBV2 to TRBJ1-5; D is uncertain. The CDR3 sequence is CASSGAGNQPQHF. The DNA for the CDR3 is TGTGCCAGCAGTGGAGCAGGCAATCAGCCCCAGCATTTT.